These 22 T cell receptor beta chains came from one sample sequenced in a study of response to subunit inactivated influenza vaccine. Using its own MiXCR run on the RT-PCR reads, TCRdb lists one record per CDR3 protein. The table has approximately 730,000 distinct CDR3 sequences, approximately 14% seen once. Material: PBMCs from blood, obtained 14 to 15 days before vaccination. The receptor set was obtained from a man in his fifties who received an inactivated influenza vaccine.

This clonotype was recorded many times. This sequence joins TRBV7-2 and TRBJ1-2; 8 nucleotides line up with TRBD1. The V and J ends lost 1 base and 2 bases, in that order; junction bases with no gene match: 0. Germline CDR1 reads SGHTA; CDR2 reads FQGNSA. This CDR3 contains 14 residues. CDR3 sequence: CASSLDRGNYGYTF. CDR3 coding DNA: TGTGCCAGCAGCTTAGACAGGGGGAACTATGGCTACACCTTC.

The V call is TRBV4-1, the J call TRBJ1-1; TRBD1 matches at 12 bases. V gave up 0 bases and J gave up 3 bases; unmatched junction bases: 2. The CDR3 is 16 amino acids. Germline loops: CDR1 MGHRA, CDR2 YSYEKL. The CDR3 region is CASSQDRDRGHTEAFF. In DNA form, the CDR3 reads TGCGCCAGCAGCCAAGATCGGGACAGGGGGCACACTGAAGCTTTCTTT.

A few counts support this clonotype. This chain's CDR3 is CASSEPSLAGETQYF. CDR3 in DNA: TGTGCCAGCAGTGAACCGTCTCTAGCGGGGGAGACCCAGTACTTC. The chain uses TRBV6-1 and TRBJ2-5; 9 bases line up with TRBD2. V gave up 2 bases and J gave up 5 bases; unmatched junction bases: 6. Germline lookup yields CDR1 MNHNS and CDR2 SASEGT. The CDR3 totals 15 residues.

This clonotype was picked up a small number of times. The gene calls are TRBV6-1 and TRBJ1-5; no firm D call. V lost 6 bases, J lost 1 base, and 13 bases lay in between. The CDR3 runs to 15 residues. Germline assignment: CDR1 MNHNS and CDR2 SASEGT. CDR3 protein: CASSPYEGSNQPQHF. The CDR3 DNA is TGTGCCAGCAGCCCATACGAGGGCAGCAATCAGCCCCAGCATTTT.

This chain links TRBV2 with TRBJ2-2, with D maybe TRBD2 (6 bases). CDR3 size: 14 residues. The V end lost 7 bases, the J end lost 0 bases, and 9 bases lay between the germline ends. Germline V gives CDR1 SNHLY, CDR2 FYNNEI. The CDR3 reads CASIGGSNTGELFF. The CDR3 region has the DNA TGTGCCAGCATCGGGGGATCGAACACCGGGGAGCTGTTTTTT.

The rearrangement joins TRBV5-1 to TRBJ1-3; D uncertain. There are 13 residues in the CDR3. CDR1 is SGHRS, CDR2 YFSETQ, per germline. The V end was cut by 0 bases, the J end by 9 bases, with 10 bases between. The CDR3 is CASSLAGVSTIYF. CDR3 nucleotide sequence: TGCGCCAGCAGCTTGGCAGGTGTCAGCACCATATATTTT.

V usage is TRBV28 and J usage is TRBJ1-2, with 8 nucleotides matching TRBD1. The CDR3 spans 16 residues. J gave up 1 base and V 6 bases, and 10 bases lay outside the gene matches. Germline lookup yields CDR1 MDHEN and CDR2 SYDVKM. The CDR3 spells CASSWTGTGLNYGYTF. DNA for the CDR3: TGTGCCAGCAGCTGGACCGGGACAGGACTTAACTATGGCTACACCTTC.

This clonotype was recorded at least ten times. This sequence joins TRBV5-6 and TRBJ2-7; no clear D. Germline loops: CDR1 SGHDT, CDR2 YYEEEE. The CDR3 runs 16 residues. Trimming took 0 bases from V and 0 from J, leaving 13 bases between them. The CDR3 region has the DNA TGTGCCAGCAGCTTGGTTTTCAGTAGTATCTCCTACGAGCAGTACTTC. Its protein is CASSLVFSSISYEQYF.

This clonotype was seen ten or more times. The gene calls are TRBV5-1 and TRBJ2-1; unclear D gene. V was shortened by 2 bases and J by 0 bases, with 9 bases between the two germline ends. The germline gives CDR1 SGHRS, CDR2 YFSETQ. There are 15 residues in the CDR3. CDR3 region: CASSFDPSSYNEQFF. CDR3 nucleotide sequence: TGCGCCAGCAGCTTCGACCCCAGCTCCTACAATGAGCAGTTCTTC.

This clonotype showed up just a few times. V gene TRBV20-1 combines with J gene TRBJ2-3; 9 nucleotides align to TRBD2. The trim removed 1 base at V and 6 bases at J, leaving 11 bases unmatched. The CDR3 length is 16 residues. Germline lookup yields CDR1 DFQATT and CDR2 SNEGSKA (reference sequence). CDR3 region: CSARAAGGRYLDTQYF. Written as DNA, the CDR3 is TGCAGTGCTAGAGCTGCGGGGGGGCGCTATTTGGATACGCAGTATTTT.

This clonotype turned up a few times. This rearrangement joins TRBV11-1 to TRBJ1-5, with 8 bases matching TRBD1. The CDR3 length is 18 residues. Trimming at V came to 1 base and at J to 0 bases, leaving 8 bases not matched to a gene. The V gene's germline CDR1 is SGHAT and CDR2 FQDESV (reference sequence). DNA of the CDR3: TGTGCCAGCAGCTTAGTCGGGACAGGCTCTTATAGCAATCAGCCCCAGCATTTT. This gives the protein CASSLVGTGSYSNQPQHF. Using reference TRBV11-1 and TRBJ1-5 for the parts outside the CDR3, the full variable domain is EAEVAQSPRYKITEKSQAVAFWCDPISGHATLYWYRQILGQGPELLVQFQDESVVDDSQLPKDRFSAERLKGVDSTLKIQPAELGDSAMYLCASSLVGTGSYSNQPQHFGDGTRLSIL.

The chain employs TRBV7-9 and TRBJ2-1; D is undetermined. Germline CDR1 and CDR2: SEHNR and FQNEAQ (reference sequence). The V end was cut by 5 bases, the J end by 6 bases, with 8 bases between. This CDR3 is built from 12 residues. The CDR3 region is CASSPHRNEQFF. The CDR3 bases are TGTGCCAGCAGCCCTCACCGCAATGAGCAGTTCTTC.

The rearrangement uses TRBV24-1 and TRBJ2-3; TRBD2 matches at 13 bases. J was trimmed by 2 bases and V by 9 bases; bases with no gene match: 4. CDR1 is KGHDR and CDR2 is SFDVKD in the germline V gene. This CDR3 region has 15 residues. DNA for the CDR3: TGTGCCACCGGGACTAGCGGGGCTCTCACAGATACGCAGTATTTT. Translated, it gives CATGTSGALTDTQYF.

This rearrangement joins TRBV12-3 or TRBV12-4 to TRBJ1-6, with a tentative D call TRBD1 (5 bases). The V end was cut by 0 bases, the J end by 9 bases, with 9 bases between. This CDR3 spans 14 amino acids. CDR3 DNA sequence: TGTGCCAGCAGTTTAGCGGGGGAGGGTTCACCCCTCCACTTT. Protein sequence: CASSLAGEGSPLHF.

This clonotype was recorded a few times. The rearrangement uses TRBV29-1 and TRBJ2-5; no firm D call. The length of the CDR3 is 13 residues. Germline-derived CDR1 and CDR2 are SQVTM and ANQGSEA. CDR3 sequence reads: CRMVRLGSETQYF. CDR3 DNA sequence: TGCCGGATGGTCAGATTGGGTAGCGAGACCCAGTACTTC.

This clonotype was seen only a few times. The chain recombines TRBV7-9 with TRBJ2-7; D call uncertain. This CDR3 has 13 amino acids. Germline CDR1 SEHNR, CDR2 FQNEAQ (reference sequence). The germline V and J ends were trimmed by 3 bases and 5 bases, with 11 bases remaining between them. The CDR3 sequence: CASSFLQWDEQYF. CDR3 nucleotides: TGTGCCAGCAGCTTTCTACAGTGGGACGAGCAGTACTTC. The full variable domain, its missing parts supplied by reference TRBV7-9 and TRBJ2-7, is DTGVSQNPRHKITKRGQNVTFRCDPISEHNRLYWYRQTLGQGPEFLTYFQNEAQLEKSRLLSDRFSAERPKGSFSTLEIQRTEQGDSAMYLCASSFLQWDEQYFGPGTRLTVT.

This chain links TRBV20-1 with TRBJ1-1, with D maybe TRBD1 (5 bases). The CDR3 has 14 residues. Germline values: CDR1 DFQATT, CDR2 SNEGSKA (reference sequence). The V gene lost 0 bases and the J gene lost 4 bases, with 12 bases spanning the gap. The CDR3 region is CSARDPRGTTEAFF. As DNA, the CDR3 is TGCAGTGCTAGAGATCCGAGGGGAACCACTGAAGCTTTCTTT.

J is TRBJ2-7 and V is TRBV28; no definite D call. The V end lost 1 base, the J end lost 2 bases, and 3 bases lay between the germline ends. Looked up from germline, CDR1 is MDHEN and CDR2 is SYDVKM. The CDR3 totals 12 residues. The CDR3 nucleotides are TGTGCCAGCAGTTTATTCACCTACGAGCAGTACTTC. It specifies CASSLFTYEQYF.

The table lists this clonotype with a few counts. The rearrangement uses TRBV20-1 and TRBJ2-3, with TRBD2 identical over 9 bases. This CDR3 is 17 amino acids long. V was pared by 0 bases and J by 4 bases, with 11 bases of the junction left unmatched. Germline V lookup: CDR1 DFQATT, CDR2 SNEGSKA (reference sequence). The CDR3 protein is CSARDPLAGAWPDTQYF. In DNA form, the CDR3 reads TGCAGTGCTAGAGATCCTTTAGCGGGAGCTTGGCCAGATACGCAGTATTTT.

This sequence joins TRBV29-1 and TRBJ1-3; D unclear. V gave up 3 bases and J gave up 4 bases, with 16 bases separating them. The V gene's germline CDR1 is SQVTM and CDR2 ANQGSEA. This CDR3 spans 15 amino acids. This CDR3 reads CSVDGKGVGGNTIYF. CDR3 DNA: TGCAGCGTTGATGGGAAGGGTGTGGGGGGAAACACCATATATTTT.

This clonotype has just a few counts. The V call is TRBV28, the J call TRBJ2-2; TRBD2 agrees at 8 bases. This CDR3 has 16 residues. Germline lookup yields CDR1 MDHEN and CDR2 SYDVKM. V was clipped by 2 bases and J by 7 bases; unmatched bases: 9. The CDR3 region has the DNA TGTGCCAGCAGTTTAGTGACTAGCGAAGTGTTCGGGGAGCTGTTTTTT. Amino acid sequence: CASSLVTSEVFGELFF.

In its sample, this clonotype was seen a few times. This chain joins TRBV20-1 and TRBJ2-3, with 11 bases lining up with TRBD2. Germline CDR1 is DFQATT and CDR2 is SNEGSKA (reference sequence). The V and J ends lost 6 bases and 0 bases, in that order; junction bases with no gene match: 11. The CDR3 is 17 amino acids. CDR3 in amino acids: CSARLAGGPFSTDTQYF. CDR3 bases: TGCAGTGCCAGGTTAGCGGGAGGGCCGTTCAGCACAGATACGCAGTATTTT.